What follows are 23 T cell receptor beta chains derived from one specimen sequenced in a study of response to subunit inactivated influenza vaccine. TCRdb ran MiXCR on the RT-PCR reads and lists one entry per CDR3 protein. The profile shows more than 400,000 distinct CDR3 sequences, approximately 11% of them singletons. The sample in question was PBMCs from blood, obtained more than 35 days after vaccination. These receptors all come from a man between 50 and 59 years old who received an inactivated influenza vaccine.

This clonotype was recorded a few times. This chain connects TRBV20-1 to TRBJ2-7, with D maybe TRBD1 (6 bases). Trimming stripped 0 bases from V and 2 bases from J, with 11 bases between. The CDR3 covers 14 residues. CDR1 is DFQATT, CDR2 SNEGSKA, per germline (reference sequence). The CDR3 DNA is TGCAGTGCTAGAGAGGGGGCAGTCCCCTACGAGCAGTACTTC. Translating gives CSAREGAVPYEQYF.

The V and J genes are TRBV12-3 or TRBV12-4 and TRBJ1-1; a possible D gene is TRBD1 (5 bases). Trimming stripped 6 bases from V and 2 bases from J, with 13 bases between. The CDR3 extends over 14 amino acids. CDR3 DNA: TGTGCCAGCAGACTCAGGGCGGGAAACACTGAAGCTTTCTTT. Protein sequence: CASRLRAGNTEAFF.

In this sample, this clonotype turned up many times. The V call is TRBV12-3 or TRBV12-4, the J call TRBJ1-1; no clear D gene. This CDR3 has 12 amino acids. V was cut by 1 base and J by 11 bases, with 11 bases left in between. The CDR3 sequence: CASSLGIAVAFF. The CDR3 DNA reads TGTGCCAGCAGTTTAGGTATCGCAGTCGCTTTCTTT.

The sample holds a few counts of this clonotype. The chain couples TRBV6-5 to TRBJ1-2; 8 bases line up with TRBD1. The CDR3 covers 12 residues. Germline CDR1 is MNHEY and CDR2 is SVGAGI. After removal of 6 bases from V and 8 bases from J, the junction contained 5 bases not matched to a gene. In nucleotides, the CDR3 is TGTGCCAGCAGCCAGGGGGCCTGGGGCTACACCTTC. Its protein product is CASSQGAWGYTF.

This clonotype occurred a few times. CDR3 nucleotides: TGTGCCAGCAGCTCCCAGGGCGGACCCCTCCACTTT. Amino acids: CASSSQGGPLHF. The gene calls are TRBV7-2 and TRBJ1-6, with D possibly TRBD1 on 5 matching bases. The CDR3 covers 12 residues. The germline V and J ends were trimmed by 4 bases and 12 bases, with 10 bases remaining between them. The germline gives CDR1 SGHTA, CDR2 FQGNSA.

The chain combines TRBV5-1 with TRBJ2-7, with 9 bases that match TRBD1. The CDR3 contains 13 residues. Germline CDR1 is SGHRS and CDR2 is YFSETQ. Germline trimming cut 4 bases from V and 5 bases from J; bases unmatched to any gene: 4. The CDR3 DNA sequence: TGCGCCAGCAGCAAGGGACAGGGCAACGAGCAGTACTTC. It encodes CASSKGQGNEQYF.

The chain carries TRBV21-1 and TRBJ1-1; the DNA was not used to check the table's D call, TRBD1. TRBV21-1 has pseudogene status. This CDR3 has 14 residues. The CDR3 DNA sequence: TGTGCCAGCAGCAAATTCCCGACAGACACTGAAGCTTTCTTT. Translated: CASSKFPTDTEAFF.

This clonotype was detected ten times or more. CDR3 amino acids: CASSFTSTGMDTQYF. CDR3 nucleotide sequence: TGTGCCAGCAGCTTCACGTCCACGGGGATGGATACGCAGTATTTT. The chain joins TRBV5-6 to TRBJ2-3; D may be TRBD2 (5 bases). Germline V gene data show CDR1 as SGHDT and CDR2 as YYEEEE. This CDR3 has 15 residues. Trimming pared 2 bases from V and 6 bases from J, leaving 16 bases between. The whole variable domain, remainder taken from reference TRBV5-6 and TRBJ2-3, is DAGVTQSPTHLIKTRGQQVTLRCSPKSGHDTVSWYQQALGQGPQFIFQYYEEEERQRGNFPDRFSGHQFPNYSSELNVNALLLGDSALYLCASSFTSTGMDTQYFGPGTRLTVL.

The chain recombines TRBV6-2 or TRBV6-3 with TRBJ1-5; D gene uncertain. Germline CDR1 reads MNHEY; CDR2 reads SVGEGT. The CDR3 loop spans 15 amino acids. V was clipped by 4 bases and J by 6 bases, with 16 bases between them. The CDR3 loop reads CASSLDLHGSQPQHF. CDR3 coding DNA: TGTGCCAGCAGTTTAGACCTCCACGGGAGTCAGCCCCAGCATTTT.

Ten or more counts support this clonotype. The chain combines TRBV24-1 with TRBJ2-1; D possibly corresponds to TRBD2 (6 bases). V was clipped by 4 bases and J by 0 bases, with 12 bases between them. The V gene's germline CDR1 is KGHDR and CDR2 SFDVKD. The CDR3 consists of 16 residues. CDR3 in DNA: TGTGCCACCAGTGACTATAGCGGAAGCTCCTACAATGAGCAGTTCTTC. It translates to CATSDYSGSSYNEQFF.

The CDR3 loop reads CASSSTMGAYSNTGELFF. The CDR3 DNA reads as TGTGCCAGCAGCTCAACGATGGGGGCCTATTCGAACACCGGGGAGCTGTTTTTT. The chain combines TRBV11-2 with TRBJ2-2, with D possibly matching TRBD1 (6 bases). Per the germline V gene, CDR1 is SGHAT and CDR2 is FQNNGV. Trimming stripped 4 bases from V and 0 bases from J, with 18 bases between. The CDR3 spans 18 residues.

This clonotype was seen a handful of times. V is TRBV6-2 or TRBV6-3 and J is TRBJ2-3, with a weak D call TRBD2 (7 bases). The CDR3 loop spans 17 amino acids. Germline V gene lookup returns CDR1 MNHEY and CDR2 SVGEGT. Trimming took off 5 bases at V and 2 bases at J, with 20 bases between the two ends. The CDR3 here is CASSRPRAGAYTDTQYF. As DNA, the CDR3 is TGTGCCAGCAGTCGCCCTAGGGCGGGGGCGTACACAGATACGCAGTATTTT.

This clonotype was detected many times. The CDR3 DNA is TGTGCCAGCAGCCCACCGGGACAGGGTTCTTACGAGCAGTACTTC. This sequence encodes CASSPPGQGSYEQYF. The J gene is TRBJ2-7, the V gene TRBV4-2; TRBD1 aligns across 9 bases. The germline V gene encodes CDR1 LGHNA and CDR2 YNFKEQ. The CDR3 sequence is 15 residues long. J gave up 4 bases and V 4 bases, and 8 bases lay outside the gene matches.

This chain uses TRBV7-9 with TRBJ2-3, with TRBD2 as a possible D gene (7 bases). Germline CDR1 reads SEHNR; CDR2 reads FQNEAQ (reference sequence). Trimming removed 3 bases from V and 4 bases from J, with 14 bases in between. The CDR3 spans 15 residues. The CDR3 loop is CASSFGGASSDTQYF. CDR3 coding DNA: TGTGCCAGCAGCTTTGGGGGGGCCTCTTCAGATACGCAGTATTTT.

Many counts were recorded for this clonotype. The chain has TRBV5-1 and TRBJ2-7, with D unresolved. Looked up from germline, CDR1 is SGHRS and CDR2 is YFSETQ. CDR3 length: 14 residues. Trimming shortened V by 0 bases and J by 6 bases, and 13 bases separated the two germline ends. CDR3 DNA: TGCGCCAGCAGCTTGGCCTCAGGAGTTGGCGAGCAGTACTTC. Its translation is CASSLASGVGEQYF.

This clonotype was counted at least ten times. The chain couples TRBV12-5 to TRBJ1-1; D might be TRBD1 (5 bases). V was trimmed by 6 bases and J by 8 bases, leaving 13 bases between them. Germline assignment: CDR1 LGHNT and CDR2 FRNRAP. The CDR3 contains 12 residues. The CDR3 bases are TGTGCTAGTGGGTACGTGGGGCAGGAAGCTTTCTTT. Its protein product is CASGYVGQEAFF.

This clonotype was counted many times. The V call is TRBV5-6, the J call TRBJ1-5, with TRBD1 as a possible D gene (5 bases). The CDR3 is 15 amino acids. Germline values: CDR1 SGHDT, CDR2 YYEEEE. Trimming took 6 bases from V and 2 from J, leaving 15 bases between them. Here the CDR3 reads CASKLGVGGNQPQHF. The CDR3 DNA sequence: TGTGCCAGCAAACTAGGGGTGGGAGGCAATCAGCCCCAGCATTTT.

This clonotype was detected only a few times. This chain uses TRBV12-3 or TRBV12-4 with TRBJ2-5, with 7 bases matching TRBD1. V lost 7 bases and J lost 3; bases outside the gene matches: 5. The CDR3 runs 13 residues. CDR3 sequence (DNA): TGTGCCAGCACCACACAGGGGAAAGAGACCCAGTACTTC. Translated: CASTTQGKETQYF.

This chain connects TRBV30 to TRBJ1-1, with D perhaps TRBD1 (5 bases). V was pared by 4 bases and J by 4 bases, with 10 bases between. The V gene's germline CDR1 is GTSNPN and CDR2 SVGIG (reference sequence). The CDR3 covers 12 residues. The chain's CDR3 is CAWTGWGTEAFF. The CDR3 DNA reads as TGTGCCTGGACAGGGTGGGGCACTGAAGCTTTCTTT.

This clonotype was found a few times. V and J are TRBV5-1 and TRBJ2-7; D might be TRBD1 (5 bases). V lost 0 bases and J lost 6, with 10 bases in between. The germline CDR1 and CDR2 sequences are SGHRS and YFSETQ. CDR3 length: 13 residues. The CDR3 DNA reads TGCGCCAGCAGCTTGGAAGGGGAAAGCGAGCAGTACTTC. Encoded protein: CASSLEGESEQYF.

V usage is TRBV4-3 and J usage is TRBJ2-7; weak D call: TRBD2 (7 bases). V was cut by 0 bases and J by 0 bases, with 12 bases left in between. CDR3 length: 16 amino acids. Per germline, CDR1 LGHNA and CDR2 YSLEER. DNA of the CDR3: TGCGCCAGCAGCCAAGAAGGGGGGGTCCCCTCCTACGAGCAGTACTTC. Translating it yields CASSQEGGVPSYEQYF.

The rearrangement uses TRBV20-1 and TRBJ2-3, with D perhaps TRBD2 (7 bases). Germline loops: CDR1 DFQATT, CDR2 SNEGSKA (reference sequence). Between the trimmed V and J ends, which lost 0 bases and 3 bases, there was a span of 16 bases. CDR3 length: 16 amino acids. The CDR3: CSARDARGLLTDTQYF. The DNA for the CDR3 is TGCAGTGCTAGAGATGCGCGGGGGCTACTTACAGATACGCAGTATTTT.

The chain recombines TRBV6-2 or TRBV6-3 with TRBJ2-1; D is uncertain. With 6 bases removed from V and 7 bases from J, the gap between germline ends came to 10 bases. The CDR3 length is 12 residues. Germline assignment: CDR1 MNHEY and CDR2 SVGEGT. CDR3 DNA sequence: TGTGCCAGCAGCCCCCGGGTAAATGAGCAGTTCTTC. Translated, it gives CASSPRVNEQFF.